These T cell receptor beta chains were read from a single sample in a study of EBV T-cell therapy then PD-1 blockade in nasopharyngeal carcinoma. Sequencing was performed with immunoSEQ multiplex PCR; in TCRdb, only in-frame clones are kept and a portion is missing. The table includes roughly 17,000 clones, 80% to 85% detected once. Their antigen targets remain unknown. This material consisted of CD8+ T cells from blood, taken at day 0 from a patient whose treatment included autologous EBV-specific T cells and nivolumab. These receptors originate from a man aged 40-49 years with nasopharyngeal carcinoma. The CDR3 runs from the conserved cysteine through the conserved F or W. D genes are given only for firm matches. Not every row has a clone size; where given, it reads once, few, many or a size class.

clone size | J gene | V gene | D gene | CDR3 DNA | CDR3 protein
. | TRBJ1-3 | TRBV4-1 | . | TGCGCCAGCAGCCAGGGGCCCCACAGGGAATCTGGAAACACCATATATTTT | CASSQGPHRESGNTIYF
. | TRBJ1-2 | TRBV5-4 | TRBD1 | TGTGCCAGCAGCCGGCCGGGACAGGATGGCTACACCTTC | CASSRPGQDGYTF
. | TRBJ2-2 | TRBV27 | . | TGTGCCAGCAGTTTATGGGGGGCCGGGGAGCTGTTTTTT | CASSLWGAGELFF
. | TRBJ2-3 | TRBV4-1 | TRBD2 | TGCGCCAGCAGCCAAGAACGGGGGGGAGGGGATACGCAGTATTTT | CASSQERGGGDTQYF
. | TRBJ1-1 | TRBV7-9 | . | TGTGCCAGCACCCGCCCAGAGACTGAAGCTTTCTTT | CASTRPETEAFF
. | TRBJ2-5 | TRBV9 | TRBD2 | TGTGCCAGCAGCGTATTTGGCGGGGGGGCCCAAGAGACCCAGTACTTC | CASSVFGGGAQETQYF
. | TRBJ2-1 | TRBV9 | TRBD2 | TGTGCCAGCAGCGTCCCGGGGGGGCAAAATGAGCAGTTCTTC | CASSVPGGQNEQFF
. | TRBJ1-6 | TRBV9 | TRBD1 | TGTGCCAGCAGCGCCACAGGGGGCTCAGGGTCACCCCTCCACTTT | CASSATGGSGSPLHF
once | TRBJ2-3 | TRBV12-5 | . | TGTGCTAGTGGGTCAGAACAGGGCCCCGATACGCAGTATTTT | CASGSEQGPDTQYF
. | TRBJ2-1 | TRBV4-3 | . | TGCGCCAGCAGCCAAGGTATGGTGAAGAGCTCCTACAATGAGCAGTTCTTC | CASSQGMVKSSYNEQFF
. | TRBJ1-1 | TRBV6-4 | TRBD1 | TGTGCCAGCAGTGACCCGATGGACAGGGTGAACACTGAAGCTTTCTTT | CASSDPMDRVNTEAFF
medium-sized | TRBJ1-3 | TRBV4-3 | TRBD1 | TGCGCCAGCAGCCAAGATATAACCAGCGGGGACAGCCTATTCTCTGGAAACACCATATATTTT | CASSQDITSGDSLFSGNTIYF
. | TRBJ1-6 | TRBV5-1 | . | TGCGCCAGCAGACTCATTAATTCACCCCTCCACTTT | CASRLINSPLHF
. | TRBJ1-1 | TRBV4-3 | . | TGCGCCAGCAGCCAAGATCGGGGGAGGAACACTGAAGCTTTCTTT | CASSQDRGRNTEAFF
once | TRBJ2-5 | TRBV9 | TRBD2 | TGTGCCAGCAGCGTAGGCGCGGGGGGAGGGGAGACCCAGTACTTC | CASSVGAGGGETQYF
once | TRBJ2-1 | TRBV27 | . | TGTGCCAGCAACCGCCCGGGGACCTACAATGAGCAGTTCTTC | CASNRPGTYNEQFF
. | TRBJ1-2 | TRBV4-1 | . | TGCGCCAGCAGCCAAGAGGGGTCGGTCTATGGCTACACCTTC | CASSQEGSVYGYTF
. | TRBJ1-1 | TRBV6-5 | . | TGTGCCAGCAGTAACGGACAACCGGGCACTGAAGCTTTCTTT | CASSNGQPGTEAFF
. | TRBJ2-7 | TRBV27 | TRBD1 | TGTGCCAGCAGCCCTCAGGGACAGACCGCCCACGAGCAGTACTTC | CASSPQGQTAHEQYF
. | TRBJ2-7 | TRBV9 | TRBD2 | TGTGCCAGCAGCGACGGACTAGCGGGGGGCCTATTCTCCTACGAGCAGTACTTC | CASSDGLAGGLFSYEQYF